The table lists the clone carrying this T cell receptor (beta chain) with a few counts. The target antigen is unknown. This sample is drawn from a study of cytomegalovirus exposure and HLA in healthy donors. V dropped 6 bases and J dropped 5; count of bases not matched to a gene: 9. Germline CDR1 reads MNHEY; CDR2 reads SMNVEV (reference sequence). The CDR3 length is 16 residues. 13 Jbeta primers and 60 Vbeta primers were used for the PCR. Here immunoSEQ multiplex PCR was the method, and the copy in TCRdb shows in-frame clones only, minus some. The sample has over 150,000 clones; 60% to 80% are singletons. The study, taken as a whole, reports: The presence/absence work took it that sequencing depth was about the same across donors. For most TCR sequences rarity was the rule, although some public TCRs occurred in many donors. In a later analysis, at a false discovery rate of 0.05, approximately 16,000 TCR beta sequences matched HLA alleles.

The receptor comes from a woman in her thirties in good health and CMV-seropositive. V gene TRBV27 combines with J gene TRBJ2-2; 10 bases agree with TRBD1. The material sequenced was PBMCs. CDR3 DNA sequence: TGTGCCAGCAGGGGGAGACAGGGGGCGGTTACCGGGGAGCTGTTTTTT. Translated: CASRGRQGAVTGELFF.